These 26 T cell receptor beta chains originate from one sample sequenced in a study of a mutant IDH1 vaccine in newly diagnosed glioma. The time point is: baseline, week 1 (first vaccination visit). As for treatment: pre-vaccination baseline after standard-of-care therapy. The repertoire was sequenced with immunoSEQ multiplex PCR; TCRdb's copy has only in-frame clones and lacks some. The sample records approximately 19,000 clones, approximately 85% being singletons. The source was PBMCs, collected from a glioma patient treated with radiotherapy, temozolomide or both. The receptor source for this set is a man aged 35-49 years with glioma.

This clone was counted a single time. This chain uses TRBV29-1 with TRBJ1-2; 8 positions match TRBD1. J lost 8 bases, V lost 4 bases, and 15 bases had no gene match. CDR3 length: 15 amino acids. Germline V CDR1 and CDR2: SQVTM, ANQGSEA. For the CDR3, the DNA is TGCAGCGTTGGGGGTCGGACAGGGAAGGTAGGAGGCTACACCTTC. Translating it yields CSVGGRTGKVGGYTF.

By share, this clone counts as medium-sized. V is TRBV5-1 and J is TRBJ2-3, with 10 bases aligning to TRBD2. Germline lookup yields CDR1 SGHRS and CDR2 YFSETQ. V lost 5 bases to trimming and J lost 0 bases; unmatched junction nucleotides: 6. CDR3 size: 16 residues. CDR3 nucleotide sequence: TGCGCCAGCAGTTTTCAGCGGGGGGGTAGCACAGATACGCAGTATTTT. Translating it yields CASSFQRGGSTDTQYF.

The count of this clone is one. The V gene is TRBV7-9, the J gene TRBJ2-5, with TRBD2 as a possible D gene (5 bases). The germline CDR1 and CDR2 sequences are SEHNR and FQNEAQ (reference sequence). This CDR3 spans 15 amino acids. The V and J ends lost 8 bases and 0 bases respectively, with 16 bases between them. The CDR3 loop reads CASGSTGGYQETQYF. The CDR3 region has the DNA TGTGCCAGCGGCTCGACCGGAGGCTACCAAGAGACCCAGTACTTC.

V gene TRBV7-5 combines with J gene TRBJ2-7; the DNA was not compared with TRBD2, the D call given in the table. TRBV7-5 is tagged as a pseudogene. There are 15 residues in the CDR3. The CDR3 loop reads CARSAAGTVGYEQYF. DNA for the CDR3: TGTGCCAGAAGCGCCGCCGGGACTGTTGGCTACGAGCAGTACTTC.

V gene TRBV15 combines with J gene TRBJ1-1, with 8 bases identical to TRBD1. The germline V gene has CDR1 LNHNV and CDR2 YYDKDF (reference sequence). CDR3 length equals 20 residues. J was trimmed by 3 bases and V by 2 bases; bases with no gene match: 20. The CDR3 DNA is TGTGCCACCAGCAGACCTCACTTCGGGGTCGGGCAGGGGGCGCACACTGAAGCTTTCTTT. Protein sequence: CATSRPHFGVGQGAHTEAFF. Filled out from reference TRBV15 and TRBJ1-1, the complete variable domain reads DAMVIQNPRYQVTQFGKPVTLSCSQTLNHNVMYWYQQKSSQAPKLLFHYYDKDFNNEADTPDNFQSRRPNTSFCFLDIRSPGLGDTAMYLCATSRPHFGVGQGAHTEAFFGQGTRLTVV.

The chain has TRBV7-3 and TRBJ1-1; D not resolved. The CDR3 loop spans 13 amino acids. Germline assignment: CDR1 SGHTA and CDR2 FQGTGA. Trimming left V 2 bases short and J 1 base short, with 5 bases between. For the CDR3, the DNA is TGTGCCAGCAGCTTACAGCCGAACACTGAAGCTTTCTTT. It encodes CASSLQPNTEAFF.

The chain recombines TRBV7-2 with TRBJ1-2, with a weak D call TRBD1 (5 bases). This CDR3 contains 16 residues. Germline V lookup: CDR1 SGHTA, CDR2 FQGNSA. V lost 6 bases and J lost 3, with 20 bases in between. The CDR3 DNA reads TGTGCCAGCAGACTCGGTTTGTCCCGGGACCACTATGGCTACACCTTC. Translating gives CASRLGLSRDHYGYTF.

The genes are TRBV7-8 and TRBJ2-5, with D perhaps given as TRBD1 or TRBD2 (5 bases each). V was trimmed by 5 bases and J by 5 bases, leaving 12 bases between them. The CDR3 has 13 amino acids. The germline gives CDR1 SGHVS, CDR2 FQNEAQ. The CDR3 loop reads CASSQGPSETQYF. The CDR3, as DNA: TGTGCCAGCAGCCAGGGACCCAGCGAGACCCAGTACTTC. Combining the CDR3 with reference TRBV7-8 and TRBJ2-5 gives the whole variable domain GAGVSQSPRYKVAKRGQDVALRCDPISGHVSLFWYQQALGQGPEFLTYFQNEAQLDKSGLPSDRFFAERPEGSVSTLKIQRTQQEDSAVYLCASSQGPSETQYFGPGTRLLVL.

This chain uses TRBV5-1 with TRBJ2-5, with D possibly matching TRBD1 (5 bases). The V end lost 1 base, the J end lost 4 bases, and 11 bases lay between the germline ends. From germline, CDR1 is SGHRS and CDR2 YFSETQ. The CDR3 spans 14 residues. CDR3 sequence: CASSLLGVGETQYF. The CDR3 region has the DNA TGCGCCAGCAGCTTGTTAGGGGTTGGAGAGACCCAGTACTTC. The full variable domain, its missing parts supplied by reference TRBV5-1 and TRBJ2-5, is KAGVTQTPRYLIKTRGQQVTLSCSPISGHRSVSWYQQTPGQGLQFLFEYFSETQRNKGNFPGRFSGRQFSNSRSEMNVSTLELGDSALYLCASSLLGVGETQYFGPGTRLLVL.

CDR3 DNA: TGTGCCAGTAGTATTGTGGCAGGGGATTATGGCTACACCTTC. This encodes CASSIVAGDYGYTF. The rearrangement uses TRBV19 and TRBJ1-2, with a possible D match to TRBD1 (6 bases). Germline assignment: CDR1 LNHDA and CDR2 SQIVND (reference sequence). Trimming took off 3 bases at V and 5 bases at J, with 13 bases between the two ends. The CDR3 runs 14 residues.

The chain links TRBV5-1 to TRBJ1-2, with 9 bases that match TRBD1. Germline loops: CDR1 SGHRS, CDR2 YFSETQ. After removal of 4 bases from V and 5 bases from J, the junction contained 6 bases not matched to a gene. The CDR3 has 14 residues. The CDR3 DNA reads as TGCGCCAGCAGCCTAGGGACAGGGAGGTATGGCTACACCTTC. Amino acid sequence: CASSLGTGRYGYTF.

The genes are TRBV7-8 and TRBJ2-2; D unclear. The CDR3 sequence is 11 residues long. Germline CDR1 is SGHVS and CDR2 is FQNEAQ. Trimming left V 4 bases short and J 7 bases short, with 4 bases between. The CDR3 reads CASSSIGELFF. In DNA form, the CDR3 reads TGTGCCAGCAGCTCCATCGGGGAGCTGTTTTTT.

This chain joins TRBV19 and TRBJ1-1; a possible D gene is TRBD1 (5 bases). CDR3 length: 13 amino acids. V lost 3 bases to trimming and J lost 7 bases, with 12 bases between them. The germline CDR1 and CDR2 sequences are LNHDA and SQIVND (reference sequence). The CDR3 DNA is TGTGCCAGTAGTATCGACCGGGGCGGTGAAGCTTTCTTT. Its translation is CASSIDRGGEAFF.

The chain joins TRBV13 to TRBJ2-1; D unresolved. This CDR3 spans 14 amino acids. Trimming removed 5 bases from V and 0 bases from J, with 8 bases in between. Germline V gives CDR1 PRHDT, CDR2 FYEKMQ (reference sequence). The CDR3 loop reads CASSPPRSYNEQFF. The CDR3 DNA is TGTGCCAGCAGCCCACCACGCTCCTACAATGAGCAGTTCTTC.

The chain joins TRBV14 to TRBJ1-1; D possibly corresponds to TRBD1 (5 bases). Trimming shortened V by 4 bases and J by 5 bases, and 17 bases separated the two germline ends. Germline assignment: CDR1 SGHDN and CDR2 FVKESK. This CDR3 is 15 amino acids long. CDR3 loop: CASSPRGGVGTEAFF. CDR3 nucleotides: TGTGCCAGCAGCCCGCGCGGGGGGGTGGGGACTGAAGCTTTCTTT. The variable domain in full, with the rest retrieved from reference TRBV14 and TRBJ1-1, is EAGVTQFPSHSVIEKGQTVTLRCDPISGHDNLYWYRRVMGKEIKFLLHFVKESKQDESGMPNNRFLAERTGGTYSTLKVQPAELEDSGVYFCASSPRGGVGTEAFFGQGTRLTVV.

The chain links TRBV4-3 to TRBJ2-7, with 7 bases aligning to TRBD2. Trimming cost V 4 bases and J 5 bases; bases outside gene matches: 14. Germline V gene data show CDR1 as LGHNA and CDR2 as YSLEER. This CDR3 region has 16 residues. The CDR3: CASSPTRGLGRNEQYF. The CDR3 coding sequence is TGCGCCAGCAGCCCGACCCGTGGACTAGGCAGGAACGAGCAGTACTTC.

The table lists this clone with a count of one. The chain has TRBV2 and TRBJ2-1, with D hard to call. Trimming took off 4 bases at V and 6 bases at J, with 19 bases between the two ends. The CDR3 runs 16 residues. Germline assignment: CDR1 SNHLY and CDR2 FYNNEI. The CDR3 coding sequence is TGTGCCAGCAGTGTCGGTATAGCTGTCCTGAGCAATGAGCAGTTCTTC. This codes for CASSVGIAVLSNEQFF.

This chain uses TRBV18 with TRBJ1-6; D is ambiguous. Germline V gene lookup returns CDR1 KGHSH and CDR2 LQKENI. CDR3 size: 15 residues. Between the trimmed V and J ends, which lost 8 bases and 0 bases, there was a span of 11 bases. The CDR3: CASAPESSYNSPLHF. The CDR3 nucleotides read TGTGCCAGCGCCCCCGAAAGCTCCTATAATTCACCCCTCCACTTT.

Only one count was recorded for this clone. This chain connects TRBV4-3 to TRBJ2-3; TRBD1 aligns across 8 bases. The germline CDR1 and CDR2 sequences are LGHNA and YSLEER. The CDR3 spans 15 residues. V was pared by 3 bases and J by 3 bases, with 5 bases of the junction left unmatched. The CDR3 DNA reads TGCGCCAGCAGCCAGGAAAGACAGGGGACAGATACGCAGTATTTT. It is translated as CASSQERQGTDTQYF.

This clone was detected only once. The CDR3 DNA sequence: TGTGCCAGCAGTTACAGGGAGGTTGAAAAACTGTTTTTT. It codes for CASSYREVEKLFF. The chain combines TRBV28 with TRBJ1-4; TRBD1 is a possible D gene (6 bases). Trimming stripped 4 bases from V and 7 bases from J, with 10 bases between. This CDR3 comprises 13 residues. The V gene's germline CDR1 is MDHEN and CDR2 SYDVKM. The full variable domain, with the rest looked up from reference TRBV28 and TRBJ1-4, is DVKVTQSSRYLVKRTGEKVFLECVQDMDHENMFWYRQDPGLGLRLIYFSYDVKMKEKGDIPEGYSVSREKKERFSLILESASTNQTSMYLCASSYREVEKLFFGSGTQLSVL.

The chain recombines TRBV5-6 with TRBJ2-3, with D perhaps being TRBD1 or TRBD2 (5 bases each). CDR3 length: 15 amino acids. The germline gives CDR1 SGHDT, CDR2 YYEEEE. V shed 3 bases and J shed 4 bases, with 15 bases lying between them. The chain's CDR3 is CASSSGDRLPDTQYF. The CDR3 DNA is TGTGCCAGCAGCTCCGGGGACCGGCTACCAGATACGCAGTATTTT.

V and J are TRBV19 and TRBJ2-6; no clear D. V shed 8 bases and J shed 3 bases, with 5 bases lying between them. The CDR3 runs 12 residues. Per germline, CDR1 LNHDA and CDR2 SQIVND (reference sequence). The CDR3 sequence is CASHIGANVLTF. The CDR3 DNA is TGTGCCAGTCACATTGGGGCCAACGTCCTGACTTTC. The complete variable domain, with remaining parts taken from reference TRBV19 and TRBJ2-6, reads DGGITQSPKYLFRKEGQNVTLSCEQNLNHDAMYWYRQDPGQGLRLIYYSQIVNDFQKGDIAEGYSVSREKKESFPLTVTSAQKNPTAFYLCASHIGANVLTFGAGSRLTVL.

This clone appeared once. The CDR3 protein is CASSVTGGIYEQYF. The DNA for the CDR3 is TGTGCCAGTAGTGTTACAGGGGGAATCTACGAGCAGTACTTC. This chain links TRBV19 with TRBJ2-7, with TRBD1 identical over 8 bases. Germline CDR1 and CDR2: LNHDA and SQIVND (reference sequence). The J segment lost 3 bases and the V segment lost 5 bases, leaving 6 bases of the junction unmatched. The CDR3 is made up of 14 amino acids.

This rearrangement joins TRBV20-1 to TRBJ1-1; D is unresolved. Germline V gene sequence: CDR1 DFQATT, CDR2 SNEGSKA (reference sequence). With 6 bases removed from V and 2 bases from J, the gap between germline ends came to 7 bases. The CDR3 sequence is 11 residues long. Here the CDR3 reads CSALRNTEAFF. The CDR3 DNA reads TGCAGTGCCTTGAGAAACACTGAAGCTTTCTTT.

This rearrangement joins TRBV6-5 to TRBJ2-7; TRBD1 matches 9 bases. Unmatched junction bases numbered 9, after V lost 4 bases and J lost 5 bases. Germline-derived CDR1 and CDR2 are MNHEY and SVGAGI. The CDR3 contains 15 residues. The DNA for the CDR3 is TGTGCCAGCAGTTTACAGGGGGCAGGTAACCACGAGCAGTACTTC. This sequence encodes CASSLQGAGNHEQYF.

This clone came up once. The J gene is TRBJ1-4, the V gene TRBV27; 11 bases fit TRBD1. Trimming removed 6 bases from V and 8 bases from J; junction bases left unmatched: 5. CDR1 and CDR2 from the germline V gene are MNHEY and SMNVEV (reference sequence). The CDR3 length is 14 residues. The CDR3: CASRAGQGAEKLFF. The CDR3 region has the DNA TGTGCCAGCAGAGCCGGACAGGGGGCCGAAAAACTGTTTTTT.